Listed here are 18 T cell receptor beta chains from one sample, sequenced in a study of OX40 agonist ivuxolimab in advanced cancers. Sequenced by immunoSEQ multiplex PCR; TCRdb stores in-frame clones only, minus some. The sample contains roughly 48,000 clones, 65% to 85% of which appear only once. Sample: CD4+ or CD8+ T cells sorted from blood, taken in a trial of the OX40 agonist ivuxolimab. These receptors all stem from an adult with an advanced solid tumor such as melanoma, head and neck, liver or kidney cancer.

The V gene is TRBV4-3, the J gene TRBJ2-6; D is unclear. V gave up 1 base and J gave up 1 base, with 5 bases separating them. There are 15 residues in the CDR3. The germline gives CDR1 LGHNA, CDR2 YSLEER. CDR3 DNA: TGCGCCAGCAGCCAAGTTACATCTGGGGCCAACGTCCTGACTTTC. The encoded protein is CASSQVTSGANVLTF.

This chain joins TRBV5-5 and TRBJ1-5; 8 positions agree with TRBD1. There are 16 residues in the CDR3. From germline, CDR1 is SGHKS and CDR2 YYEKEE (reference sequence). J was trimmed by 0 bases and V by 2 bases; bases with no gene match: 4. This CDR3 reads CASSLHRGDSNQPQHF. CDR3 in DNA: TGTGCCAGCAGCTTACACAGGGGGGATAGCAATCAGCCCCAGCATTTT.

This sequence joins TRBV5-1 and TRBJ1-5; 9 bases match TRBD1. J gave up 7 bases and V 0 bases, and 5 bases lay outside the gene matches. There are 15 residues in the CDR3. The V gene's germline CDR1 is SGHRS and CDR2 YFSETQ. The CDR3 region is CASSLGDRVGQPQHF. In DNA, the CDR3 is TGCGCCAGCAGCTTGGGGGACAGGGTGGGCCAGCCCCAGCATTTT.

This clone was detected once. The chain is built from TRBV6-5 and TRBJ2-5; a possible D gene is TRBD2 (7 bases). Trimming took 2 bases from V and 1 from J, leaving 14 bases between them. Germline V gene data show CDR1 as MNHEY and CDR2 as SVGAGI. The CDR3 is 16 amino acids. The CDR3 loop is CASSYSGGGLQETQYF. CDR3 bases: TGTGCCAGCAGTTACAGTGGCGGGGGCCTCCAAGAGACCCAGTACTTC.

The V and J genes are TRBV10-3 and TRBJ1-3; D may be TRBD1 (5 bases). Trimming stripped 4 bases from V and 3 bases from J, with 10 bases between. CDR1 and CDR2 from the germline V gene are ENHRY and SYGVKD. The CDR3 is 14 amino acids. CDR3 region: CAISVDSVGNTIYF. The CDR3 nucleotides read TGTGCCATCAGTGTCGACAGCGTTGGAAACACCATATATTTT.

J is TRBJ1-1 and V is TRBV7-9; 8 bases are a match to TRBD1. The V gene end was trimmed by 4 bases and the J gene end by 4 bases; junction bases not matched to a gene: 8. The CDR3 loop spans 15 amino acids. Germline V gives CDR1 SEHNR, CDR2 FQNEAQ (reference sequence). CDR3 sequence reads: CASSSTRTGSTEAFF. Written as DNA, the CDR3 is TGTGCCAGCAGCTCAACCCGGACAGGGAGCACTGAAGCTTTCTTT.

The chain employs TRBV4-1 and TRBJ1-3; 9 bases are a match to TRBD1. CDR3 size: 16 residues. CDR1 is MGHRA and CDR2 is YSYEKL in the germline V gene. V lost 1 base to trimming and J lost 4 bases; unmatched junction nucleotides: 5. In DNA, the CDR3 is TGCGCCAGCAGCCAAGGTCAGGGGACAGGGGGAAACACCATATATTTT. It codes for CASSQGQGTGGNTIYF.

The chain joins TRBV6-5 to TRBJ2-7; D is ambiguous. The CDR3 loop spans 15 amino acids. Germline-derived CDR1 and CDR2 are MNHEY and SVGAGI. The V gene lost 5 bases and the J gene lost 3 bases, with 17 bases spanning the gap. The CDR3 DNA follows: TGTGCCAGCAGTCCTCGATCCCTCCTAGGCTACGAGCAGTACTTC. Translation: CASSPRSLLGYEQYF.

V gene TRBV2 combines with J gene TRBJ2-3, with 11 bases lining up with TRBD2. Per the germline V gene, CDR1 is SNHLY and CDR2 is FYNNEI. The CDR3 loop spans 16 amino acids. V lost 6 bases to trimming and J lost 5 bases; unmatched junction nucleotides: 10. CDR3 sequence: CASRPTGLAGLDTQYF. CDR3 nucleotides: TGTGCCAGCAGACCAACTGGACTAGCGGGCCTAGATACGCAGTATTTT.

The chain uses TRBV19 and TRBJ2-1; either TRBD1 or TRBD2 may supply D (7 bases each). CDR1 is LNHDA and CDR2 is SQIVND in the germline V gene (reference sequence). V was clipped by 4 bases and J by 6 bases, with 19 bases between them. The CDR3 has 16 residues. The CDR3 nucleotides read TGTGCCAGTAGTACCCCCAGGGGGTGGGGGGGCAATGAGCAGTTCTTC. It encodes CASSTPRGWGGNEQFF. Full variable domain (outside the CDR3, taken from reference TRBV19 and TRBJ2-1): DGGITQSPKYLFRKEGQNVTLSCEQNLNHDAMYWYRQDPGQGLRLIYYSQIVNDFQKGDIAEGYSVSREKKESFPLTVTSAQKNPTAFYLCASSTPRGWGGNEQFFGPGTRLTVL.

The V and J genes are TRBV19 and TRBJ2-4; 8 bases are a match to TRBD1. The CDR3 contains 15 residues. J was trimmed by 6 bases and V by 6 bases; bases with no gene match: 10. The germline CDR1 and CDR2 sequences are LNHDA and SQIVND (reference sequence). CDR3 bases: TGTGCCAGTAGCCCCTTGGACAGGGTGGGAAACATTCAGTACTTC. Its protein is CASSPLDRVGNIQYF.

The CDR3 reads CASSPDGSHLYGYTF. CDR3 DNA: TGTGCCAGTAGTCCCGACGGAAGCCACCTCTATGGCTACACCTTC. The chain couples TRBV19 to TRBJ1-2, with D hard to call. In germline, CDR1 is LNHDA, CDR2 SQIVND (reference sequence). CDR3 length equals 15 residues. V was trimmed by 5 bases and J by 4 bases, leaving 17 bases between them.

The genes are TRBV11-2 and TRBJ1-1; 10 nucleotides agree with TRBD1. The CDR3 is 15 residues long. From germline, CDR1 is SGHAT and CDR2 FQNNGV. The junction had 7 bases not matched to a gene; V was cut back by 5 bases and J by 4 bases. The CDR3 bases are TGTGCCAGCAGCACTCCTGGACAGGGGGTCACTGAAGCTTTCTTT. It encodes CASSTPGQGVTEAFF. Drawing the rest from reference TRBV11-2 and TRBJ1-1, the complete variable domain is EAGVAQSPRYKIIEKRQSVAFWCNPISGHATLYWYQQILGQGPKLLIQFQNNGVVDDSQLPKDRFSAERLKGVDSTLKIQPAKLEDSAVYLCASSTPGQGVTEAFFGQGTRLTVV.

The chain recombines TRBV5-6 with TRBJ2-7, with D possibly TRBD1 on 6 matching bases. V was shortened by 1 base and J by 6 bases, with 17 bases between the two germline ends. Per germline, CDR1 SGHDT and CDR2 YYEEEE. The CDR3 length is 15 residues. CDR3 coding DNA: TGTGCCAGCAGCTTGCGGGGAGCAGGGGCCGGCGAGCAGTACTTC. Translation gives CASSLRGAGAGEQYF.

This clone was found once. The chain joins TRBV5-5 to TRBJ1-1; 9 bases match TRBD1. The CDR3 is 16 amino acids. With 4 bases clipped from V and 2 bases from J, the junction kept 9 bases outside the gene matches. Germline CDR1 SGHKS, CDR2 YYEKEE (reference sequence). The CDR3 reads CASSISGTGSNTEAFF. CDR3 DNA sequence: TGTGCCAGCAGCATCTCCGGGACAGGGTCAAACACTGAAGCTTTCTTT.

This clone was detected once. This chain links TRBV6-1 with TRBJ2-1, with TRBD1 matching over 7 bases. Per germline, CDR1 MNHNS and CDR2 SASEGT. This CDR3 comprises 13 residues. V was clipped by 7 bases and J by 5 bases; unmatched bases: 5. CDR3 residues: CASTRDRDNEQFF. The DNA for the CDR3 is TGTGCCAGCACCCGAGACAGGGACAATGAGCAGTTCTTC.

V and J are TRBV7-2 and TRBJ1-4, with unresolved D. V lost 2 bases and J 7 bases, leaving 14 bases between the germline ends. The CDR3 loop spans 15 amino acids. Germline lookup yields CDR1 SGHTA and CDR2 FQGNSA. The CDR3 is CASSLRPSPFEKLFF. In DNA, the CDR3 is TGTGCCAGCAGCTTAAGACCAAGCCCATTTGAAAAACTGTTTTTT.

The V gene is TRBV18, the J gene TRBJ1-4; D remains unclear. Germline V gene lookup returns CDR1 KGHSH and CDR2 LQKENI. Trimming stripped 5 bases from V and 8 bases from J, with 33 bases between. The CDR3 runs 20 residues. The CDR3 loop reads CASSTLFGSGSGGDTEKLFF. The CDR3 nucleotides are TGTGCCAGCTCAACGCTCTTTGGTTCGGGGTCAGGCGGGGATACGGAAAAACTGTTTTTT.